These T cell receptor beta chains were read from a single sample in a study of T-cell memory formation after mild COVID-19. TCRdb passed the 5' RACE reads through MiXCR, listing each CDR3 protein once. The sample records some 320,000 distinct CDR3 sequences, approximately 15% being singletons. The sequencing input was PBMCs or a T cell subset sorted from them (not recorded which). Receptor source: a young man who had mild COVID-19 (a few samples of this study predate the infection). Cell type and time point are not known. CDR3s include the opening cysteine and the closing phenylalanine or tryptophan. The D gene is left open where the match is weak. The listing skips clone size in some rows; elsewhere it reads once, few, many or a size class.

>TRBJ1-1|few|12|TRBV11-1|NA
TGTGCCAGCAGCTTCGAGAGGACTGAAGCTTTCTTT
CASSFERTEAFF
>TRBJ2-5|few|16|TRBV20-1|TRBD2
TGCAGTGCCGAGAGGCCGCGGGGGGGCCTCGGAGAGACCCAGTACTTC
CSAERPRGGLGETQYF
>TRBJ2-6|few|16|TRBV28|NA
TGTGCCAGCAGTCCGACCTGGTCTGGCGGGGCCAACGTCCTGACTTTC
CASSPTWSGGANVLTF
>TRBJ2-7|few|15|TRBV4-1|TRBD1
TGCGCCAGCAGCCAGATTCCGGGACAGAACTACGAGCAGTACTTC
CASSQIPGQNYEQYF
>TRBJ2-7|NA|12|TRBV29-1|TRBD1
TGCAGCGTGAACAGGGGAAACTACGAGCAGTACTTC
CSVNRGNYEQYF
>TRBJ1-1|NA|15|TRBV7-2|NA
TGTGCCAGCAGCCCAGGGTGGTCGCTGAACACTGAAGCTTTCTTT
CASSPGWSLNTEAFF
>TRBJ2-3|few|14|TRBV6-2/TRBV6-3|NA
TGTGCCAGCAGTAACCGAACCCTCACAGATACGCAGTATTTT
CASSNRTLTDTQYF
>TRBJ2-5|many|12|TRBV5-1|NA
TGCGCCAGCAGGGTTGATTTGGAGACCCAGTACTTC
CASRVDLETQYF
>TRBJ2-1|few|18|TRBV7-6|NA
TGTGCCAGCAGCTTATTAGGTGGAATGGGGGTAGAGGGCAATGAGCAGTTCTTC
CASSLLGGMGVEGNEQFF
>TRBJ1-1|NA|15|TRBV27|TRBD1
TGTGCCAGCAGCTCCGAGGGGGCAATGAACACTGAAGCTTTCTTT
CASSSEGAMNTEAFF
>TRBJ2-3|NA|16|TRBV28|TRBD2
TGTGCCAGCAGTTTATCTGCTAGCGGTAGCACAGATACGCAGTATTTT
CASSLSASGSTDTQYF
>TRBJ1-2|NA|14|TRBV12-3/TRBV12-4|TRBD1
TGTGCCAGCAGGGCGAGACAGGGGTCTTATGGCTACACCTTC
CASRARQGSYGYTF
>TRBJ2-3|NA|14|TRBV29-1|NA
TGCAGCGTTGAGGGAATCGACAGCACAGATACGCAGTATTTT
CSVEGIDSTDTQYF
>TRBJ2-5|few|15|TRBV6-5|TRBD1
TGTGCCAGCAGCCCTTACCGACAGGGGAAAGAGACCCAGTACTTC
CASSPYRQGKETQYF
>TRBJ1-2|NA|13|TRBV6-2/TRBV6-3|NA
TGTGCCAGCAGCGATATTGGGCTGACCGGCTACACCTTC
CASSDIGLTGYTF
>TRBJ2-3|few|14|TRBV7-2|NA
TGTGCCAGCAGCTTAGAAGTGCGGAGGGATACGCAGTATTTT
CASSLEVRRDTQYF
>TRBJ2-2|few|19|TRBV5-1|TRBD1
TGCGCCAGCAGTACCAACCCACGACAGGGACAAAGGAACACCGGGGAGCTGTTTTTT
CASSTNPRQGQRNTGELFF
>TRBJ2-3|few|13|TRBV30|NA
TGTGCCTGGACCGGCGGAAGCACAGATACGCAGTATTTT
CAWTGGSTDTQYF
>TRBJ2-3|once|19|TRBV7-9|TRBD1
TGTGCCAGCAGCTTATCCGGGACAGGGGAGGTTTGGGGCACAGATACGCAGTATTTT
CASSLSGTGEVWGTDTQYF
>TRBJ2-2|many|14|TRBV6-2/TRBV6-3|NA
TGTGCCAGCAGTTATTGGTTGGGTACCGGGGAGCTGTTTTTT
CASSYWLGTGELFF
>TRBJ2-7|NA|13|TRBV9|NA
TGTGCCAGCAGCGGACCTAATTCCCACGAGCAGTACTTC
CASSGPNSHEQYF
>TRBJ1-1|few|16|TRBV4-1|TRBD1
TGCGCCAGCAGCCAAGGACAGGGATCCATAGTAACTGAAGCTTTCTTT
CASSQGQGSIVTEAFF
>TRBJ1-1|many|13|TRBV29-1|NA
TGCAGCGTTGACAGGGCCATGAACACTGAAGCTTTCTTT
CSVDRAMNTEAFF
>TRBJ2-3|NA|16|TRBV12-3/TRBV12-4|NA
TGTGCCAGCAGTAGGGAGAGTCAAACACACGGAGATACGCAGTATTTT
CASSRESQTHGDTQYF
>TRBJ2-3|NA|13|TRBV7-2|TRBD2
TGTGCCAGCGGAGCGGGGAACACAGATACGCAGTATTTT
CASGAGNTDTQYF
>TRBJ2-3|many|16|TRBV4-1|NA
TGCGCCAGCAGCCAAGAGTGGGCCCCTAGCGCAGATACGCAGTATTTT
CASSQEWAPSADTQYF
>TRBJ1-6|few|13|TRBV5-1|NA
TGCGCCAGCAGCTTGGCCCGGGGTTCACCCCTCCACTTT
CASSLARGSPLHF
>TRBJ2-4|NA|11|TRBV12-3/TRBV12-4|NA
TGTGCCAGCGGAACCCAGTGGTTTCAGTACTTC
CASGTQWFQYF
>TRBJ2-3|many|15|TRBV6-4|TRBD2
TGTGCCAGCAGTGACTCAGCGGGGGGGCCAGATACGCAGTATTTT
CASSDSAGGPDTQYF
>TRBJ1-6|few|14|TRBV7-3|NA
TGTGCCAGCAGCTCCGGGACGAGGAATTCACCCCTCCACTTT
CASSSGTRNSPLHF
>TRBJ2-5|few|15|TRBV6-6|NA
TGTGCCAGCAGCCTGGACTGGGATCTAGGAGAGACCCAGTACTTC
CASSLDWDLGETQYF